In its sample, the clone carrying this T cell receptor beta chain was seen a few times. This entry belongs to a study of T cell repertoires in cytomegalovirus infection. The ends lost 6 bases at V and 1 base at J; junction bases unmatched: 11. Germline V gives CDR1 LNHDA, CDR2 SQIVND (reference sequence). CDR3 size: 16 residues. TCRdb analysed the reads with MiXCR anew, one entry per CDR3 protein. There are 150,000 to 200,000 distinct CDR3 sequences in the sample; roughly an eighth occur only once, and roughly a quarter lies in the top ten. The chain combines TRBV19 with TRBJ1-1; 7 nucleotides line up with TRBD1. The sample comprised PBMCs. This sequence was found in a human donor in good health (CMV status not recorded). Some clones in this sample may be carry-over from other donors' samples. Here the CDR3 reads CASSQQGTRKNTEAFF. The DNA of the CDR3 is TGTGCCAGTAGCCAACAGGGGACTCGTAAGAACACTGAAGCTTTCTTT. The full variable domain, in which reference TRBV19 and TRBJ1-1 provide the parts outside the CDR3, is DGGITQSPKYLFRKEGQNVTLSCEQNLNHDAMYWYRQDPGQGLRLIYYSQIVNDFQKGDIAEGYSVSREKKESFPLTVTSAQKNPTAFYLCASSQQGTRKNTEAFFGQGTRLTVV.